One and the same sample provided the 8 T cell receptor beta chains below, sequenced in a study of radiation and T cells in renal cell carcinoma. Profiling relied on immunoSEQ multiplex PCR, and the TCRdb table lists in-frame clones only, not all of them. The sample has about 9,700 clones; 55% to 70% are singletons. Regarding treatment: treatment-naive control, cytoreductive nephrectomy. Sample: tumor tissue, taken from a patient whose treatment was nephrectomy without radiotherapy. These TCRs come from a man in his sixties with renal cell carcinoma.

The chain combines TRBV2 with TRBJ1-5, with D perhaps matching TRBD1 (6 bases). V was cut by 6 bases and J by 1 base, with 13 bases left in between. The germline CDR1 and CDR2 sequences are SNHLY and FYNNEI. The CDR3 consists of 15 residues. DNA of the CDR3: TGTGCCAGCAGACCCCTAGGGGGGAGCAATCAGCCCCAGCATTTT. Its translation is CASRPLGGSNQPQHF.

This CDR3 reads CASSFSGAFNEQYF. For the CDR3, the DNA is TGTGCCAGCAGTTTTTCGGGGGCATTCAACGAGCAGTACTTC. The chain carries TRBV28 and TRBJ2-7; D could derive from TRBD1 or TRBD2 (6 bases each). V dropped 3 bases and J dropped 5 bases, with 14 bases sitting between them. The CDR3 length is 14 residues. Germline CDR1 reads MDHEN; CDR2 reads SYDVKM.

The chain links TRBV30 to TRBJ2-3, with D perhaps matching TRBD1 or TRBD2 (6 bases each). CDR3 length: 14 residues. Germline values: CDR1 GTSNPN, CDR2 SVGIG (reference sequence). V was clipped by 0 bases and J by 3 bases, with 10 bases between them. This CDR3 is CAWSVRGGTDTQYF. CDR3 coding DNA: TGTGCCTGGAGTGTAAGAGGGGGGACAGATACGCAGTATTTT.

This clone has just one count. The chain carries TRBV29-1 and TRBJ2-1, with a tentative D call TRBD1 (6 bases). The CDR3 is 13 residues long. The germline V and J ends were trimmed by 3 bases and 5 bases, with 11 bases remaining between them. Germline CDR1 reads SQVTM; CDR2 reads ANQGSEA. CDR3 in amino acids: CSVERDTNNEQFF. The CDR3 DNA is TGCAGCGTTGAGAGGGACACAAACAATGAGCAGTTCTTC.

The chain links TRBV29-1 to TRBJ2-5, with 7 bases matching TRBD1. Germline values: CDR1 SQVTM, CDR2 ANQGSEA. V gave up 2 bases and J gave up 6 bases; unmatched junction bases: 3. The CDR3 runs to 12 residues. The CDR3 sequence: CSVERTGKTQYF. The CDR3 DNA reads TGCAGCGTTGAACGGACAGGAAAGACCCAGTACTTC.

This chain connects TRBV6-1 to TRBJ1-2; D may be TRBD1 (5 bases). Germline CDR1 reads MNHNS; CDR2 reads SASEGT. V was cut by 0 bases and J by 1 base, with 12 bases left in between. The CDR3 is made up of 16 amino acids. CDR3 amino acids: CASSEAHWQGNYGYTF. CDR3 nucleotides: TGTGCCAGCAGTGAAGCGCATTGGCAGGGTAACTATGGCTACACCTTC.

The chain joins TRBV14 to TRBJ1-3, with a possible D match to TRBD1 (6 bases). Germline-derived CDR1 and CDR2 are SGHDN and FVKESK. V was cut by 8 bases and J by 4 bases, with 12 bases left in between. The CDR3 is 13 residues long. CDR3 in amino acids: CASYPGQGNTIYF. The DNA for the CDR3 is TGTGCCAGCTATCCGGGACAAGGAAACACCATATATTTT. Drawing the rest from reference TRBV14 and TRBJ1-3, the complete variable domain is EAGVTQFPSHSVIEKGQTVTLRCDPISGHDNLYWYRRVMGKEIKFLLHFVKESKQDESGMPNNRFLAERTGGTYSTLKVQPAELEDSGVYFCASYPGQGNTIYFGEGSWLTVV.

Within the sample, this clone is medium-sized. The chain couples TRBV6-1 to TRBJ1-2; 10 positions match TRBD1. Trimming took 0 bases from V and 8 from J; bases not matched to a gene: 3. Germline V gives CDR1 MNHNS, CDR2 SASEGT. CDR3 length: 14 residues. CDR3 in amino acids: CASSEAGTGEGYTF. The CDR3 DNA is TGTGCCAGCAGTGAAGCTGGGACAGGGGAAGGCTACACCTTC.